The 11 T cell receptor beta chains below were found in one sample sequenced in a study of blood T cell repertoires in COVID-19. The protocol was immunoSEQ multiplex PCR, while the TCRdb copy is restricted to in-frame clones and leaves out a portion. The data show approximately 150,000 clones, around 80% seen once. Sample: PBMCs or T cells enriched from blood (not recorded which). The receptor set was obtained from a man aged 40-50 years with acute COVID-19.

This chain joins TRBV2 and TRBJ2-5; 7 bases fit TRBD2. Unmatched junction bases numbered 7, after V lost 7 bases and J lost 5 bases. The V gene's germline CDR1 is SNHLY and CDR2 FYNNEI. This CDR3 has 13 residues. The CDR3 reads CASTPGEGETQYF. CDR3 coding DNA: TGTGCCAGCACCCCCGGGGAGGGGGAGACCCAGTACTTC.

J is TRBJ2-7 and V is TRBV29-1, with D unresolved. With 0 bases removed from V and 0 bases from J, the gap between germline ends came to 9 bases. The CDR3 has 14 residues. Germline V CDR1 and CDR2: SQVTM, ANQGSEA. The CDR3 DNA follows: TGCAGCGTTGAAGATCCCGGAGACTCCTACGAGCAGTACTTC. It is translated as CSVEDPGDSYEQYF.

Details on this clone: Different DNA sequences within this sample yield the same CDR3. The chain combines TRBV28 with TRBJ1-5; D ambiguous. The CDR3 is 11 residues long. V lost 4 bases to trimming and J lost 5 bases, with 3 bases between them. Germline lookup yields CDR1 MDHEN and CDR2 SYDVKM. CDR3 protein: CASSSYQPQHF. The CDR3 DNA sequence: TGTGCCAGCAGTTCCTATCAGCCCCAGCATTTT. Variable domain in full (rest from reference TRBV28 and TRBJ1-5): DVKVTQSSRYLVKRTGEKVFLECVQDMDHENMFWYRQDPGLGLRLIYFSYDVKMKEKGDIPEGYSVSREKKERFSLILESASTNQTSMYLCASSSYQPQHFGDGTRLSIL.

The V gene is TRBV2, the J gene TRBJ2-1; 9 nucleotides align to TRBD2. Germline trimming cut 3 bases from V and 0 bases from J; bases unmatched to any gene: 9. This CDR3 comprises 18 residues. The germline CDR1 and CDR2 sequences are SNHLY and FYNNEI. The chain's CDR3 is CASSESLAGFRSYNEQFF. CDR3 in DNA: TGTGCCAGCAGTGAGTCACTAGCGGGTTTCCGCTCCTACAATGAGCAGTTCTTC.

About this clone: This CDR3 is also generated by other DNA sequences in the sample. The J gene is TRBJ1-1, the V gene TRBV18, with D tentatively TRBD1 (5 bases). Germline V CDR1 and CDR2: KGHSH, LQKENI. The CDR3 loop spans 15 amino acids. The V end lost 1 base, the J end lost 1 base, and 10 bases lay between the germline ends. CDR3 loop: CASSPLQGPNTEAFF. CDR3 bases: TGTGCCAGCTCACCACTCCAGGGCCCGAACACTGAAGCTTTCTTT.

This clone came up once. This chain uses TRBV29-1 with TRBJ1-2, with D possibly TRBD1 on 5 matching bases. The V gene lost 4 bases and the J gene lost 12 bases, with 24 bases spanning the gap. Germline V gene sequence: CDR1 SQVTM, CDR2 ANQGSEA. This CDR3 comprises 14 residues. The CDR3 is CSVVGLDTVQGDTF. As DNA, the CDR3 is TGCAGCGTTGTTGGACTAGATACCGTGCAGGGAGACACCTTC. The full variable domain, rest sourced from reference TRBV29-1 and TRBJ1-2, is SAVISQKPSRDICQRGTSLTIQCQVDSQVTMMFWYRQQPGQSLTLIATANQGSEATYESGFVIDKFPISRPNLTFSTLTVSNMSPEDSSIYLCSVVGLDTVQGDTFGSGTRLTVV.

The chain is built from TRBV12-3 or TRBV12-4 and TRBJ1-2; 9 bases map to TRBD1. Germline trimming cut 5 bases from V and 6 bases from J; bases unmatched to any gene: 4. This CDR3 comprises 13 residues. The chain's CDR3 is CASSKQGADGYTF. The CDR3 nucleotides are TGTGCCAGCAGTAAACAGGGGGCAGATGGCTACACCTTC.

The chain links TRBV5-1 to TRBJ2-3; TRBD1 matches at 7 bases. The CDR3 length is 14 residues. V was pared by 0 bases and J by 4 bases, with 2 bases of the junction left unmatched. Germline CDR1 is SGHRS and CDR2 is YFSETQ. The CDR3 DNA reads as TGCGCCAGCAGCTTGGGACAGGGACCAGATACGCAGTATTTT. As protein: CASSLGQGPDTQYF.

The CDR3, as DNA: TGTGCCAGCTCACCTACCTCAGACTACGAGCAGTACTTC. As protein: CASSPTSDYEQYF. The chain joins TRBV18 to TRBJ2-7; no reliable D call. The CDR3 is 13 amino acids. With 3 bases removed from V and 3 bases from J, the gap between germline ends came to 9 bases. The V gene's germline CDR1 is KGHSH and CDR2 LQKENI.

The chain combines TRBV5-1 with TRBJ2-6; 9 bases align to TRBD2. CDR3 length equals 18 residues. Germline V gives CDR1 SGHRS, CDR2 YFSETQ. After removal of 0 bases from V and 0 bases from J, the junction contained 4 bases not matched to a gene. The CDR3 DNA is TGCGCCAGCAGCTTGGGACAGCGGGAGGCCTCTGGGGCCAACGTCCTGACTTTC. Protein sequence: CASSLGQREASGANVLTF.

The V call is TRBV21-1, the J call TRBJ2-2; the table assigns TRBD2, which was not confirmed against the DNA. TRBV21-1 is given as a pseudogene. The CDR3 extends over 16 amino acids. The CDR3: CASSKETSGGPGELFF. As DNA, the CDR3 is TGTGCCAGCAGCAAAGAGACTAGCGGGGGCCCCGGGGAGCTGTTTTTT.